This entry is about one T cell receptor beta chain. The entire patient cohort was treatment-naive prior to thyroid surgery. This record belongs to a study of metastatic and nonmetastatic thyroid tumors. TCRdb re-called the PCR reads with MiXCR. The sample comprises tens of thousands of clones, around 15% of which are singletons, and roughly a tenth rests with the top ten. J gave up 5 bases and V 0 bases, and 0 bases lay outside the gene matches. The CDR3 runs 13 residues. Germline CDR1 SGDLS, CDR2 YYNGEE. The rearrangement joins TRBV9 to TRBJ1-2, with TRBD1 matching over 8 bases. The source of this sequence is a male donor with papillary thyroid cancer or a benign thyroid nodule (not recorded which). Some clones in this sample may be carry-over from other donors' samples. The specimen sequenced was blood. CDR3 loop: CASSVGTGYGYTF. In DNA, the CDR3 is TGTGCCAGCAGCGTAGGGACAGGGTATGGCTACACCTTC.